These 24 T cell receptor beta chains were all obtained from the same sample, sequenced in a study of cytomegalovirus exposure and HLA in healthy donors. Libraries were prepared by immunoSEQ multiplex PCR; TCRdb keeps only in-frame clonotypes and omits some of them. The data hold 100,000 to 150,000 clones, with approximately 89% observed a single time. The specimen sequenced was PBMCs. The source of these receptors is a woman aged 18-30 years in good health and CMV-seronegative.

A remark on this clone: A much larger clone differs by one base, so this may be a read error. The CDR3 reads CASSQVSGEPDTQYF. The CDR3 DNA follows: TGCGCCAGCAGCCAAGTTAGCGGGGAACCAGATACGCAGTATTTT. The genes are TRBV4-1 and TRBJ2-3; 8 nucleotides agree with TRBD2. Germline CDR1 and CDR2: MGHRA and YSYEKL. The CDR3 has 15 residues. The trim removed 1 base at V and 4 bases at J, leaving 4 bases unmatched.

CDR3 sequence: CASSLGGAGTDTQYF. CDR3 coding DNA: TGCGCCAGCAGCTTGGGCGGGGCCGGCACAGATACGCAGTATTTT. The chain is built from TRBV5-1 and TRBJ2-3; a weak D match, TRBD2 (6 bases). Germline lookup yields CDR1 SGHRS and CDR2 YFSETQ. V dropped 0 bases and J dropped 1 base, with 9 bases sitting between them. The CDR3 has 15 amino acids.

The chain uses TRBV5-4 and TRBJ2-1, with D possibly matching TRBD1 (6 bases). The CDR3 has 13 residues. The V gene lost 5 bases and the J gene lost 4 bases, with 10 bases spanning the gap. Germline V gene lookup returns CDR1 SGHNT and CDR2 YYREEE (reference sequence). DNA of the CDR3: TGTGCCAGCAGTTGGGACACATACAATGAGCAGTTCTTC. Residues: CASSWDTYNEQFF.

This rearrangement joins TRBV9 to TRBJ2-3; no clear D. The germline V gene has CDR1 SGDLS and CDR2 YYNGEE. The CDR3 is 13 amino acids. The ends were cut back, 3 bases at V and 4 bases at J, with 9 bases in the middle. Here the CDR3 reads CASSGISADTQYF. The CDR3 nucleotides are TGTGCCAGCAGCGGGATCAGCGCAGATACGCAGTATTTT.

V gene TRBV6-5 combines with J gene TRBJ1-2, with TRBD1 matching 8 bases. V shed 5 bases, J shed 8 bases, and the junction held 7 bases outside the gene matches. Germline V gene lookup returns CDR1 MNHEY and CDR2 SVGAGI. The CDR3 is 13 amino acids. The CDR3: CASSRDRQRGYTF. The CDR3 DNA reads TGTGCCAGCAGTCGGGACAGGCAGAGAGGCTACACCTTC.

This chain joins TRBV25-1 and TRBJ1-1; the D gene is possibly TRBD1 (6 bases). This CDR3 is 17 amino acids long. Germline V gene data show CDR1 as MGHDK and CDR2 as SYGVNS. Deletions cut 2 bases from V and 0 bases from J, with 16 bases between. The CDR3 reads CASSEKRPQGLNTEAFF. The DNA for the CDR3 is TGTGCCAGCAGTGAAAAAAGGCCACAGGGCCTGAACACTGAAGCTTTCTTT. The whole variable domain, filled in from reference TRBV25-1 and TRBJ1-1, reads EADIYQTPRYLVIGTGKKITLECSQTMGHDKMYWYQQDPGMELHLIHYSYGVNSTEKGDLSSESTVSRIRTEHFPLTLESARPSHTSQYLCASSEKRPQGLNTEAFFGQGTRLTVV.

The chain employs TRBV27 and TRBJ2-1; 11 positions match TRBD2. This CDR3 has 17 residues. Trimming at V came to 5 bases and at J to 0 bases, leaving 6 bases not matched to a gene. The germline V gene encodes CDR1 MNHEY and CDR2 SMNVEV (reference sequence). The CDR3 DNA sequence: TGTGCCAGCAGTCCGGGACTAGCGGAACGCTCCTACAATGAGCAGTTCTTC. Protein sequence: CASSPGLAERSYNEQFF.

This chain joins TRBV18 and TRBJ1-5, with 8 nucleotides matching TRBD1. The CDR3 extends over 14 amino acids. J was trimmed by 6 bases and V by 6 bases; bases with no gene match: 7. CDR1 and CDR2 from the germline V gene are KGHSH and LQKENI. DNA for the CDR3: TGTGCCAGCTCGCCGACAGGGGAGGTTCAGCCCCAGCATTTT. This translates into CASSPTGEVQPQHF.

This chain uses TRBV11-2 with TRBJ2-7; 8 nucleotides align to TRBD1. The CDR3 totals 15 residues. Trimming removed 5 bases from V and 0 bases from J; junction bases left unmatched: 6. CDR1 and CDR2 (germline): SGHAT, FQNNGV. CDR3 sequence: CASSVGQAGSYEQYF. The DNA for the CDR3 is TGTGCCAGCAGCGTGGGACAGGCGGGCTCCTACGAGCAGTACTTC.

J is TRBJ2-7 and V is TRBV7-2, with TRBD2 matching 7 bases. Germline CDR1 SGHTA, CDR2 FQGNSA. The J segment lost 3 bases and the V segment lost 5 bases, leaving 10 bases of the junction unmatched. This CDR3 is built from 15 residues. DNA of the CDR3: TGTGCCAGCAGCCGTACCTTCCGGGGGGTCTACGAGCAGTACTTC. Encoded protein: CASSRTFRGVYEQYF.

The chain joins TRBV2 to TRBJ2-7; weak D call: TRBD1 (7 bases). V was shortened by 2 bases and J by 5 bases, with 16 bases between the two germline ends. The germline V gene has CDR1 SNHLY and CDR2 FYNNEI. The CDR3 runs 15 residues. CDR3 coding DNA: TGTGCCAGCAGTGAACGGTGGCAGGGGGGCCACGAGCAGTACTTC. As protein: CASSERWQGGHEQYF.

The V call is TRBV11-2, the J call TRBJ2-1; tentative D call: TRBD2 (5 bases). Between the trimmed V and J ends, which lost 3 bases and 10 bases, there was a span of 10 bases. Germline V lookup: CDR1 SGHAT, CDR2 FQNNGV. This CDR3 has 12 residues. Here the CDR3 reads CASSFLGDEQFF. CDR3 bases: TGTGCCAGCAGCTTTTTGGGAGACGAGCAGTTCTTC.

This chain joins TRBV2 and TRBJ1-5, with D hard to call. V dropped 2 bases and J dropped 0 bases, with 5 bases sitting between them. The CDR3 is made up of 14 amino acids. Germline loops: CDR1 SNHLY, CDR2 FYNNEI. In DNA, the CDR3 is TGTGCCAGCAGTGAAAGACATAGCAATCAGCCCCAGCATTTT. It encodes CASSERHSNQPQHF.

The chain employs TRBV27 and TRBJ2-1, with TRBD1 matching over 9 bases. Germline-derived CDR1 and CDR2 are MNHEY and SMNVEV (reference sequence). The CDR3 contains 15 residues. V was clipped by 3 bases and J by 6 bases; unmatched bases: 6. The CDR3 protein is CASSFGTGLINEQFF. In DNA form, the CDR3 reads TGTGCCAGCAGTTTCGGGACAGGGCTTATCAATGAGCAGTTCTTC.

This chain uses TRBV7-2 with TRBJ2-4, with a tentative D call TRBD2 (5 bases). Germline V CDR1 and CDR2: SGHTA, FQGNSA. The V gene lost 5 bases and the J gene lost 0 bases, with 17 bases spanning the gap. The CDR3 loop spans 17 amino acids. The CDR3 reads CASSLRTGTKAKNIQYF. As DNA, the CDR3 is TGTGCCAGCAGCCTAAGGACTGGTACTAAAGCCAAAAACATTCAGTACTTC.

The chain recombines TRBV10-3 with TRBJ1-6; 8 positions match TRBD1. Trimming took 4 bases from V and 0 from J; bases not matched to a gene: 5. This CDR3 spans 17 amino acids. Germline-derived CDR1 and CDR2 are ENHRY and SYGVKD. CDR3 sequence reads: CAISGTGRSSYNSPLHF. In nucleotides, the CDR3 is TGTGCCATCAGTGGGACAGGGAGGAGCTCCTATAATTCACCCCTCCACTTT.

The rearrangement joins TRBV18 to TRBJ2-5, with D unresolved. Germline V gives CDR1 KGHSH, CDR2 LQKENI. Trimming shortened V by 3 bases and J by 5 bases, and 13 bases separated the two germline ends. The CDR3 runs to 14 residues. The CDR3 reads CASSPVVGAETQYF. In nucleotides, the CDR3 is TGTGCCAGCTCACCGGTCGTCGGTGCGGAGACCCAGTACTTC.

The chain employs TRBV6-1 and TRBJ1-2, with 12 bases fitting TRBD1. Germline CDR1 is MNHNS and CDR2 is SASEGT. V was clipped by 4 bases and J by 8 bases; unmatched bases: 5. The CDR3 runs to 14 residues. The CDR3 region is CASSAGQGARGYTF. Here the CDR3 DNA reads TGTGCCAGCAGTGCGGGACAGGGGGCGCGAGGCTACACCTTC.

The chain uses TRBV7-9 and TRBJ2-3; tentative D call: TRBD1 (5 bases). CDR1 and CDR2 from the germline V gene are SEHNR and FQNEAQ (reference sequence). Trimming stripped 4 bases from V and 4 bases from J, with 6 bases between. This CDR3 contains 12 residues. CDR3: CASSSGSDTQYF. In DNA form, the CDR3 reads TGTGCCAGCAGCTCAGGGTCAGATACGCAGTATTTT.

The chain carries TRBV7-8 and TRBJ1-2; D might be TRBD1 (5 bases). Trimming took off 3 bases at V and 6 bases at J, with 20 bases between the two ends. There are 16 residues in the CDR3. Germline V gives CDR1 SGHVS, CDR2 FQNEAQ. The CDR3 DNA is TGTGCCAGCAGCTTGCCCAGGGTGGGTCTCGGTCATGGCTACACCTTC. This sequence encodes CASSLPRVGLGHGYTF.

CDR3 in DNA: TGTGCCAGCGGGGAGAGCGGGGGTTCACGGTCCTACAATGAGCAGTTCTTC. As protein: CASGESGGSRSYNEQFF. The rearrangement links TRBV9 to TRBJ2-1; 8 bases are a match to TRBD2. V shed 7 bases, J shed 1 base, and the junction held 13 bases outside the gene matches. The CDR3 has 17 amino acids. CDR1 and CDR2 from the germline V gene are SGDLS and YYNGEE.

The chain carries TRBV5-1 and TRBJ1-1; tentative D call: TRBD1 (5 bases). V shed 3 bases and J shed 3 bases, with 15 bases lying between them. Germline V gene sequence: CDR1 SGHRS, CDR2 YFSETQ. CDR3 size: 15 residues. Here the CDR3 reads CASSSGRGPYTEAFF. CDR3 coding DNA: TGCGCCAGCAGCTCGGGGCGGGGTCCTTACACTGAAGCTTTCTTT.

The chain employs TRBV14 and TRBJ2-3; D perhaps matches TRBD1 (5 bases). The germline V gene encodes CDR1 SGHDN and CDR2 FVKESK. V gave up 4 bases and J gave up 4 bases, with 18 bases separating them. CDR3 length: 16 residues. CDR3 residues: CASSRDWTSLADTQYF. CDR3 sequence (DNA): TGTGCCAGCAGCCGAGATTGGACATCCCTGGCAGATACGCAGTATTTT.

This rearrangement joins TRBV7-3 to TRBJ1-1; TRBD1 might be the D (6 bases). V was cut by 3 bases and J by 2 bases, with 10 bases left in between. Germline values: CDR1 SGHTA, CDR2 FQGTGA. CDR3 size: 14 residues. The CDR3 here is CASSFSRGNTEAFF. The CDR3 DNA follows: TGTGCCAGCAGCTTTTCCAGGGGTAACACTGAAGCTTTCTTT.